A single sample gave rise to the 4 T cell receptor beta chains below, sequenced in a study of shared clonotypes between healthy human individuals. Method: immunoSEQ multiplex PCR; TCRdb's copy keeps in-frame clones and lacks some. The sample holds 2.3 million or so clones, approximately 93% seen once. Sequenced material: naive CD4+ T cells from PBMCs. Subset specified: CD45RA+ positively selected. The receptors shown here come from a man aged 18 to 30 in good health. Some clones in this sample may be carry-over from other donors' samples.

The genes are TRBV28 and TRBJ2-1; 8 bases are a match to TRBD2. Germline trimming cut 5 bases from V and 8 bases from J; bases unmatched to any gene: 8. Germline CDR1 reads MDHEN; CDR2 reads SYDVKM. This CDR3 region has 14 residues. DNA for the CDR3: TGTGCCAGCAGTACCAACAGCGGGAGTGATGAGCAGTTCTTC. Translation: CASSTNSGSDEQFF.

The V gene is TRBV6-1, the J gene TRBJ2-7, with 8 bases that match TRBD2. There are 15 residues in the CDR3. Trimming at V came to 2 bases and at J to 3 bases, leaving 6 bases not matched to a gene. CDR1 MNHNS and CDR2 SASEGT come from the germline V gene. The CDR3 protein is CASSERGGILYEQYF. The CDR3 DNA is TGTGCCAGCAGTGAACGGGGGGGAATCCTCTACGAGCAGTACTTC.

The chain recombines TRBV28 with TRBJ2-5; no definite D call. The CDR3 length is 14 residues. V was shortened by 0 bases and J by 2 bases, with 7 bases between the two germline ends. Germline values: CDR1 MDHEN, CDR2 SYDVKM. CDR3 DNA sequence: TGTGCCAGCAGTTTATGGGCCAAGCAAGAGACCCAGTACTTC. This encodes CASSLWAKQETQYF.

This sequence joins TRBV4-3 and TRBJ2-2, with a weak D call TRBD2 (6 bases). V was shortened by 0 bases and J by 5 bases, with 16 bases between the two germline ends. Germline CDR1 LGHNA, CDR2 YSLEER. The length of the CDR3 is 17 residues. The CDR3 sequence is CASSQDDRSGGTGELFF. DNA for the CDR3: TGCGCCAGCAGCCAAGATGACCGCTCCGGGGGTACCGGGGAGCTGTTTTTT.